This T cell receptor (beta chain) appears in the sequencing data of a study of T-cell memory formation after mild COVID-19. TCRdb reprocessed the 5' RACE reads via MiXCR and lists one record per CDR3 protein. The data hold fewer than 400,000 distinct CDR3 sequences, with roughly 13% observed a single time. Looked up from germline, CDR1 is MNHEY and CDR2 is SVGAGI. This CDR3 has 11 amino acids. V lost 5 bases, J lost 9 bases, and 10 bases lay in between. What was sequenced was PBMCs or a T cell subset sorted from them (not recorded which). The sequence was obtained from a man between 18 and 35 years old who had mild COVID-19 (a few samples of this study predate the infection). Cell type and time point are not known. This chain joins TRBV6-5 and TRBJ2-5; D may be TRBD2 (6 bases). The CDR3 DNA reads as TGTGCCAGCAGTCTGGCGGGGTCCCAGTACTTC. As protein: CASSLAGSQYF.